This entry features one TCR beta chain sequence. This specimen belongs to a study of blood T cell repertoires in COVID-19. Generated by immunoSEQ multiplex PCR, the TCRdb table keeps only in-frame clones and is missing some. Of about 160,000 clones in the sample, around 82% are singletons; the top ten hold 15% to 20%. The length of the CDR3 is 15 residues. After removal of 4 bases from V and 7 bases from J, the junction contained 9 bases not matched to a gene. The germline V gene has CDR1 MDHEN and CDR2 SYDVKM. The sequencing sample was made of PBMCs or T cells enriched from blood (not recorded which). The chain uses TRBV28 and TRBJ2-1, with 8 bases aligning to TRBD2. The clonotype comes from a man in his 60s who had recovered from COVID-19. CDR3 loop: CASSSGGRLRNEQFF. For the CDR3, the DNA is TGTGCCAGCAGTTCTGGCGGGAGGCTCCGAAATGAGCAGTTCTTC. Drawing the rest from reference TRBV28 and TRBJ2-1, the complete variable domain is DVKVTQSSRYLVKRTGEKVFLECVQDMDHENMFWYRQDPGLGLRLIYFSYDVKMKEKGDIPEGYSVSREKKERFSLILESASTNQTSMYLCASSSGGRLRNEQFFGPGTRLTVL.